This is a list of T cell receptor beta chains from one sample in a study of cytotoxic CD8 clonotypes in ibrutinib-treated CLL. Method: immunoSEQ multiplex PCR; TCRdb's copy keeps in-frame clones and lacks some. The sample carries roughly 200,000 clones, 60% to 80% recorded once. This material consisted of PBMCs, taken after 12 months of ibrutinib treatment. All receptors come from a human donor with chronic lymphocytic leukemia. The CDR3 runs from the conserved cysteine through the conserved F or W. D genes are given only for firm matches. The size of a clone is reported for some rows only, either as once, few or many, or as a class for expanded clones.

- TRBJ2-1 TRBV19 - TGTGCCAGTAGTATGGGTCTCACAGCCAATGAGCAGTTCTTC CASSMGLTANEQFF
- TRBJ2-7 TRBV5-6 - TGTGCCAGCAGCTTGGAATGGGGGGCCCCCGGCGAGCAGTACTTC CASSLEWGAPGEQYF
- TRBJ2-2 TRBV9 few TGTGCCAGCAGCGCCGACTCCAACACCGGGGAGCTGTTTTTT CASSADSNTGELFF
- TRBJ2-3 TRBV7-2 - TGTGCCAGCAGCCAGGGCAGGAGGGGGTATTTT CASSQGRRGYF
TRBD1 TRBJ2-2 TRBV6-5 - TGTGCCAGCAGGACAGGGACGAACACCGGGGAGCTGTTTTTT CASRTGTNTGELFF
- TRBJ1-2 TRBV10-2 few TGCGCCAGCATGGGGAACACCGCTAACTATGGCTACACCTTC CASMGNTANYGYTF
TRBD1 TRBJ2-1 TRBV9 few TGTGCCAGCAGCGATCTAAACAGGGGGAACTCCTACAATGAGCAGTTCTTC CASSDLNRGNSYNEQFF
- TRBJ2-2 TRBV11-3 - TGTGCCAGCAGCTTAGTCGGCGGGGTGAGCGGGGAGCTGTTTTTT CASSLVGGVSGELFF
- TRBJ1-1 TRBV27 - TGTGCCAGCAGTTTATCCTATTATGGCAGGAGTGAAGCTTTCTTT CASSLSYYGRSEAFF
TRBD2 TRBJ2-6 TRBV28 - TGTGCCAGCAGTTCAGCGGGGGCTGGGGCCAACGTCCTGACTTTC CASSSAGAGANVLTF
TRBD2 TRBJ2-7 TRBV9 - TGTGCCAGCAGCGTGAGCGGGGCAGCGAGCTCCTACGAGCAGTACTTC CASSVSGAASSYEQYF
TRBD1 TRBJ2-5 TRBV29-1 - TGCAGCGTTGCACGGACAGGGAATGGGCAGGAGACCCAGTACTTC CSVARTGNGQETQYF
- TRBJ2-5 TRBV18 - TGTGCCAGCTCACCACCTAGTGGGTTGGAGACCCAGTACTTC CASSPPSGLETQYF
- TRBJ2-5 TRBV13 - TGTGCCAGCAGCTCCCACCAAGAGACCCAGTACTTC CASSSHQETQYF
- TRBJ2-7 TRBV9 - TGTGCCAGCAGCGTAGAAATGGGGTCCGAGCAGTACTTC CASSVEMGSEQYF
TRBD2 TRBJ2-5 TRBV29-1 - TGCAGCGTTGCGAGCGGGGGGGGACAAGAGACCCAGTACTTC CSVASGGGQETQYF
- TRBJ2-7 TRBV30 - TGTGCCTGGAGGGAGTACTCCTACGAGCAGTACTTC CAWREYSYEQYF
TRBD2 TRBJ2-7 TRBV6-5 - TGTGCCAGCAGTTGGAGCCTAGCGGGAGGTTCCTACGAGCAGTACTTC CASSWSLAGGSYEQYF
- TRBJ2-1 TRBV7-8 - TGTGCCAGCAGCTTATCTACGGGGAATGAGCAGTTCTTC CASSLSTGNEQFF
TRBD1 TRBJ2-3 TRBV28 - TGTGCCAGCGAGCTTGGACAGGGAGTAGATACGCAGTATTTT CASELGQGVDTQYF
- TRBJ2-1 TRBV6-1 - TGTGCCAGCAGAGAAGAGAAACAGGGAAGGGATGAGCAGTTCTTC CASREEKQGRDEQFF
- TRBJ2-1 TRBV2 - TGTGCCAGCAGTGAGCTTCAGGCCAATGAGCAGTTCTTC CASSELQANEQFF
TRBD2 TRBJ2-3 TRBV4-1 - TGCGCCAGCAGCTCCCGGGAGGCCAACACAGATACGCAGTATTTT CASSSREANTDTQYF
- TRBJ2-7 TRBV21-1 - TGTGCCAGCAGCAAAACTACCTACGAGCAGTACTTC CASSKTTYEQYF
- TRBJ1-2 TRBV5-4 - TGTGCCAGCAGCTTGAGCCCCCCCAGGTCCAACTATGGCTACACCTTC CASSLSPPRSNYGYTF
TRBD2 TRBJ2-3 TRBV7-9 - TGTGCCAGCAGCTTATTGACTAGCGGACCCACAGATACGCAGTATTTT CASSLLTSGPTDTQYF
- TRBJ2-3 TRBV13 - TGTGCCAGCAGCGCCCGACAGAAACTTAGCACAGATACGCAGTATTTT CASSARQKLSTDTQYF
TRBD2 TRBJ2-1 TRBV19 few TGTGCCAGTAGGTGGAGTGGGGAGGGTTACAATGAGCAGTTCTTC CASRWSGEGYNEQFF
- TRBJ2-3 TRBV5-1 - TGCGCCAGCATAGACCGTGCAGATACGCAGTATTTT CASIDRADTQYF
- TRBJ1-2 TRBV2 - TGTGCCAGCAGTGAAGACAGGGTTGGCGGCTACACCTTC CASSEDRVGGYTF
TRBD1 TRBJ1-2 TRBV5-5 - TGTGCCAGCAGCATACTCAGGGGGCAGAGGGGCTACACCTTC CASSILRGQRGYTF
TRBD2 TRBJ2-1 TRBV4-1 - TGCGCCAGCAGCCAAGATTTAAGGGCGGGGGGCTATTACAATGAGCAGTTCTTC CASSQDLRAGGYYNEQFF
TRBD2 TRBJ2-2 TRBV9 - TGTGCCAGCAGCGTAGGGTTTCTAGCGGACACCGGGGAGCTGTTTTTT CASSVGFLADTGELFF
- TRBJ2-7 TRBV18 - TGTGCCAGCTCATCAGGGGCGACCGGGCCCTACGAGCAGTACTTC CASSSGATGPYEQYF
TRBD1 TRBJ1-5 TRBV28 - TGTGCCAGCAGTTTCTTTGGGACAGCCGGCAATCAGCCCCAGCATTTT CASSFFGTAGNQPQHF